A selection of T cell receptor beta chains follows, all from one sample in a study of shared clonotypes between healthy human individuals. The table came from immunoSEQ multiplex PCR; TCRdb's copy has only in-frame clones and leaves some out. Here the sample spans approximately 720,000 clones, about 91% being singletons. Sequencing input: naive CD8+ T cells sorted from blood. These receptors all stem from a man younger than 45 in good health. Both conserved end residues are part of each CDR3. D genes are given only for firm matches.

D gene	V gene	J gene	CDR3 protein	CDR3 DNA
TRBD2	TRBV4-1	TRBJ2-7	CASSHLLAGSYEQYF	TGCGCCAGCAGCCACTTACTAGCGGGAAGTTACGAGCAGTACTTC
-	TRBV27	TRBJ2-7	CASSPLAGTSIYEQYF	TGTGCCAGCAGTCCCCTAGCCGGGACGTCCATCTACGAGCAGTACTTC
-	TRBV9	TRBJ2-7	CASSPRDTDYEQYF	TGTGCCAGCAGCCCTAGGGACACCGACTACGAGCAGTACTTC
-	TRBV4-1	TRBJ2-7	CASSQEIVGRSSYEQYF	TGCGCCAGCAGCCAAGAGATTGTGGGGCGGAGCTCCTACGAGCAGTACTTC
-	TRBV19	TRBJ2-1	CASSIDAANEQFF	TGTGCCAGTAGTATCGACGCAGCCAATGAGCAGTTCTTC
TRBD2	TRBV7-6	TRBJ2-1	CASSSAGTSGFNEQFF	TGTGCCAGCAGCTCCGCAGGGACTAGCGGGTTCAATGAGCAGTTCTTC
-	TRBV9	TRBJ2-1	CASSSGREQFF	TGTGCCAGCAGCAGTGGGCGGGAGCAGTTCTTC
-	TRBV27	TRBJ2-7	CASSYKSGEQYF	TGTGCCAGCAGTTATAAGTCGGGTGAGCAGTACTTC
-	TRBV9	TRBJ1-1	CASSPEGQLLMNTEAFF	TGTGCCAGCAGTCCAGAAGGGCAGTTACTGATGAACACTGAAGCTTTCTTT
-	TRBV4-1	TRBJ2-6	CASSQEGGPATGANVLTF	TGCGCCAGCAGCCAAGAGGGGGGGCCAGCCACCGGGGCCAACGTCCTGACTTTC
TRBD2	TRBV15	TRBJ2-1	CATSVDELAGAYNEQFF	TGTGCCACCAGCGTAGACGAACTAGCGGGAGCCTACAATGAGCAGTTCTTC
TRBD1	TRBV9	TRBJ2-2	CAVRDRDTGELFF	TGTGCCGTCCGGGACAGGGACACCGGGGAGCTGTTTTTT
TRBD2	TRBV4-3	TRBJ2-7	CASSQGSPRTSGSYEQYF	TGCGCCAGCAGCCAAGGTTCACCCAGGACTAGCGGGAGCTACGAGCAGTACTTC